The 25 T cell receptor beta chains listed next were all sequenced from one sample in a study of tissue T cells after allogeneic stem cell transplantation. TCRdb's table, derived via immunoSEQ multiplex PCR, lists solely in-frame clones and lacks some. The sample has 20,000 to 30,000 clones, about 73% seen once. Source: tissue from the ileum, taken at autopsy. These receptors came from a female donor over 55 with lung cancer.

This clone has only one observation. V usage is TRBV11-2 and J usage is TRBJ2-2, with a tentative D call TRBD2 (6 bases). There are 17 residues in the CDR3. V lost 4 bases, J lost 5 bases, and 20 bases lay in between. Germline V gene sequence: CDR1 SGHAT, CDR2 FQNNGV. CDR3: CASSSPRGVRQTGELFF. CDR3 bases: TGTGCCAGCAGCTCTCCTCGCGGGGTACGTCAGACCGGGGAGCTGTTTTTT.

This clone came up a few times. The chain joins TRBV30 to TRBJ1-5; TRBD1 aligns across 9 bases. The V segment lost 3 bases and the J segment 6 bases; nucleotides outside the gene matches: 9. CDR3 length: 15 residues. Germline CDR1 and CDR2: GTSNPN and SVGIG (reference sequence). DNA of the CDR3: TGTGCCTGGAGCCTCGCCACAGGGGGCGGTCAGCCCCAGCATTTT. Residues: CAWSLATGGGQPQHF.

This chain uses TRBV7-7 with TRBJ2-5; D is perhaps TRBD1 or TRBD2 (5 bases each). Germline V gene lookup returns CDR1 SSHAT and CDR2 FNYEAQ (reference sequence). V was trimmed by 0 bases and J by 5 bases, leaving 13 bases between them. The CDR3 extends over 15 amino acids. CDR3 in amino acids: CASSLAPGGRETQYF. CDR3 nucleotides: TGTGCCAGCAGCTTAGCCCCTGGGGGTCGCGAGACCCAGTACTTC.

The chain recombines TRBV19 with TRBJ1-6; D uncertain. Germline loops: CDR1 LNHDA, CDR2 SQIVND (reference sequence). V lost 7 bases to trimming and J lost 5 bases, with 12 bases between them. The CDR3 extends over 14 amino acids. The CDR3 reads CASNSRTDNSPLHF. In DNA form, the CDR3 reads TGTGCCAGTAACTCCAGGACTGATAATTCACCCCTCCACTTT.

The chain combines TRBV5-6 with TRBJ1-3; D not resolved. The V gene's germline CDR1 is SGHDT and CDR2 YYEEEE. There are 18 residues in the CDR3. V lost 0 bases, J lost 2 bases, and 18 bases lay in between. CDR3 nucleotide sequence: TGTGCCAGCAGCTTGGTTTTTCCGGGGAGTCGTACTGGAAACACCATATATTTT. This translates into CASSLVFPGSRTGNTIYF.

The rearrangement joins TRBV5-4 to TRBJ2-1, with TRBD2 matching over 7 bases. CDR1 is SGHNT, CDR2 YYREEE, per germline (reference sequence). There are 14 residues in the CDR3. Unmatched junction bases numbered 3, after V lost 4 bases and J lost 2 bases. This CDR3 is CASSAGTTYNEQFF. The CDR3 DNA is TGTGCCAGCAGCGCCGGGACTACCTACAATGAGCAGTTCTTC.

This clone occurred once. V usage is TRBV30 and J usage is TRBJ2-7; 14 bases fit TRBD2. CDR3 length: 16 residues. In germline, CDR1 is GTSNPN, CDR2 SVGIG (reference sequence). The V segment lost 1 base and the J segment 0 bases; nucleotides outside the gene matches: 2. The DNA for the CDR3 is TGTGCCTGGAGTGGGACTAGCGGGAGGAGCTCCTACGAGCAGTACTTC. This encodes CAWSGTSGRSSYEQYF.

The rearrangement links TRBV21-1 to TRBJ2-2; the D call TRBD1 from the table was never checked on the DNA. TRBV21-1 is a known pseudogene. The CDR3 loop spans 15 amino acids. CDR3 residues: CASSKVAGKDRELFF. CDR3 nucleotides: TGTGCCAGCAGCAAAGTAGCAGGGAAGGACAGGGAGCTGTTTTTT.

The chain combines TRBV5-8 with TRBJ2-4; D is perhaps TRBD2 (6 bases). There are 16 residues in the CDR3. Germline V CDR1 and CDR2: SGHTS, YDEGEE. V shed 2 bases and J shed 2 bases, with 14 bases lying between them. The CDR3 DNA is TGTGCCAGCAGCTTCGGGGAGGTTGAAACCAAAAACATTCAGTACTTC. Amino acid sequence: CASSFGEVETKNIQYF.

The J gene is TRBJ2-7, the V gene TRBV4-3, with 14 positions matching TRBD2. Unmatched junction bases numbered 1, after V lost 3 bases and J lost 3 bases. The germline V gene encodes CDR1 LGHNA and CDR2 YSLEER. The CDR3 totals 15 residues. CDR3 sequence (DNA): TGCGCCAGCAGCCAGGGACTAGCGGGGGACTACGAGCAGTACTTC. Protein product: CASSQGLAGDYEQYF.

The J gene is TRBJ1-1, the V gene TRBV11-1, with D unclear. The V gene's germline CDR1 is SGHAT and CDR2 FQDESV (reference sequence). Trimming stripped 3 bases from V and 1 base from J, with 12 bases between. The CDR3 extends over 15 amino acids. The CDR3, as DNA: TGTGCCAGCAGCTTTGTTCCGCCACCGAACACTGAAGCTTTCTTT. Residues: CASSFVPPPNTEAFF. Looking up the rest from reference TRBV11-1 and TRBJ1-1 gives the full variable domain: EAEVAQSPRYKITEKSQAVAFWCDPISGHATLYWYRQILGQGPELLVQFQDESVVDDSQLPKDRFSAERLKGVDSTLKIQPAELGDSAMYLCASSFVPPPNTEAFFGQGTRLTVV.

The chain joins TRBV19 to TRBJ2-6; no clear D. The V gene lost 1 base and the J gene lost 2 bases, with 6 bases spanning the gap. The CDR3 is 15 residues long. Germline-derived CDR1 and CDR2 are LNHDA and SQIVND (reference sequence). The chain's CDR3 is CASSIGSTGANVLTF. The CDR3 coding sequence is TGTGCCAGTAGTATAGGTAGTACTGGGGCCAACGTCCTGACTTTC. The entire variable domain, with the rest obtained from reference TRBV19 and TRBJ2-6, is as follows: DGGITQSPKYLFRKEGQNVTLSCEQNLNHDAMYWYRQDPGQGLRLIYYSQIVNDFQKGDIAEGYSVSREKKESFPLTVTSAQKNPTAFYLCASSIGSTGANVLTFGAGSRLTVL.

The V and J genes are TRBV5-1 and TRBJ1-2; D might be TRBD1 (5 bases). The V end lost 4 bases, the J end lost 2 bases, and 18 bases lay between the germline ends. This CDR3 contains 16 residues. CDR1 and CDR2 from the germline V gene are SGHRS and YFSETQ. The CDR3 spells CASSPSLGGGNYGYTF. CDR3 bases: TGCGCCAGCAGCCCAAGCCTCGGGGGAGGCAACTATGGCTACACCTTC.

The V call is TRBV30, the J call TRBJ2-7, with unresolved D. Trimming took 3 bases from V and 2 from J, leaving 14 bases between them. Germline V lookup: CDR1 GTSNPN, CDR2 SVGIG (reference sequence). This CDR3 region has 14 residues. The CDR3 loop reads CAWSPPPLPYEQYF. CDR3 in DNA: TGTGCCTGGAGCCCACCCCCGTTGCCCTACGAGCAGTACTTC.

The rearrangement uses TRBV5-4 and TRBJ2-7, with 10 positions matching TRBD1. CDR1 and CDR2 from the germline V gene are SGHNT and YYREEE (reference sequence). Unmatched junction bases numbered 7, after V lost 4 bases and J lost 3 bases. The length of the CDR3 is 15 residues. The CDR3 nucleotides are TGTGCCAGCAGCATAGGACAGGGGGGCGGCTACGAGCAGTACTTC. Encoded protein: CASSIGQGGGYEQYF. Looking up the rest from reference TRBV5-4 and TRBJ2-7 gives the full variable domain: ETGVTQSPTHLIKTRGQQVTLRCSSQSGHNTVSWYQQALGQGPQFIFQYYREEENGRGNFPPRFSGLQFPNYSSELNVNALELDDSALYLCASSIGQGGGYEQYFGPGTRLTVT.

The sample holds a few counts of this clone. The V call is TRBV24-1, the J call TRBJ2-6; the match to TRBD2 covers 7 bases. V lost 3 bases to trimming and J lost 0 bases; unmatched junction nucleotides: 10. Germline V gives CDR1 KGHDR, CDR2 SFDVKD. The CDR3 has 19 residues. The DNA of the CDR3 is TGTGCCACCAGTGATCCCCTCCGGGAGGCGGGCTCTGGGGCCAACGTCCTGACTTTC. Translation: CATSDPLREAGSGANVLTF.

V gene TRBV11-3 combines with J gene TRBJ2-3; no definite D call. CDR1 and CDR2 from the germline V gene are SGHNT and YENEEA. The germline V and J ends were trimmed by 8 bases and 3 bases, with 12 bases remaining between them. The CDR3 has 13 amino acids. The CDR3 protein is CASGPVRTDTQYF. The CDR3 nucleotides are TGTGCCAGCGGGCCGGTAAGAACAGATACGCAGTATTTT.

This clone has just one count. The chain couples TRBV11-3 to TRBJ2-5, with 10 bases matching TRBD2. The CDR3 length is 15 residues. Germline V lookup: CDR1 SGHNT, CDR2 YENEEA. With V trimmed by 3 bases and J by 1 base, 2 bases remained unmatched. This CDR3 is CASSFLAGAQETQYF. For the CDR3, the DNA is TGTGCCAGCAGCTTTCTAGCGGGAGCCCAAGAGACCCAGTACTTC.

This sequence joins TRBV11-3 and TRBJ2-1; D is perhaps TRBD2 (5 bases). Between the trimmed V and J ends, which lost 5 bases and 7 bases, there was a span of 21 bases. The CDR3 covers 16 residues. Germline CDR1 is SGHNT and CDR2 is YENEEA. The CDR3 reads CASSHGTGSLTNEQFF. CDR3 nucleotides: TGTGCCAGCAGCCATGGAACGGGGAGCCTCACAAATGAGCAGTTCTTC.

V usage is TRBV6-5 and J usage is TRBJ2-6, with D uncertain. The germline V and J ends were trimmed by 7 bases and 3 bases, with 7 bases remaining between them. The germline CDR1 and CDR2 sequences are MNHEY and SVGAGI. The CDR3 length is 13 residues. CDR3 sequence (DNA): TGTGCCAGCAAGCTCGGTGGGGCCAACGTCCTGACTTTC. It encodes CASKLGGANVLTF.

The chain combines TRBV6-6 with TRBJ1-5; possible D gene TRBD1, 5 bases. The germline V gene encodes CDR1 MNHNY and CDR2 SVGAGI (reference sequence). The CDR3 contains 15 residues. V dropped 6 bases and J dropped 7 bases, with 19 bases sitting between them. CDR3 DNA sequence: TGTGCCAGCAGCTCTCCTACGGGACGAATACAGCCCCAGCATTTT. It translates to CASSSPTGRIQPQHF.

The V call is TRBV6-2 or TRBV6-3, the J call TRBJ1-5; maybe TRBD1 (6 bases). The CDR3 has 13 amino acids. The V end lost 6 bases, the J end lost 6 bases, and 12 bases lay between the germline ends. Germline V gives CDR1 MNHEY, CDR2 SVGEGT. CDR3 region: CASSYNRVQPQHF. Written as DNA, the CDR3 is TGTGCCAGCAGCTATAACAGGGTTCAGCCCCAGCATTTT.

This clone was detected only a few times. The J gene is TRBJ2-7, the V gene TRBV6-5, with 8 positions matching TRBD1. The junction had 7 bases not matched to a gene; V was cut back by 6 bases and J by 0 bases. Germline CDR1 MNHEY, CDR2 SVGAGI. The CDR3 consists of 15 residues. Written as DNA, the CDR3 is TGTGCCAGCAGCGGCAGACAGGGGTTCTCCTACGAGCAGTACTTC. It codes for CASSGRQGFSYEQYF.

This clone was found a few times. The CDR3 DNA reads as TGTGCCAGCAGCTTAGGCTCCGGGACCGCAGATGGCTACACCTTC. Its protein is CASSLGSGTADGYTF. The chain recombines TRBV7-2 with TRBJ1-2, with a tentative D call TRBD1 (5 bases). Germline V CDR1 and CDR2: SGHTA, FQGNSA. Trimming pared 1 base from V and 6 bases from J, leaving 15 bases between. This CDR3 is built from 15 residues.

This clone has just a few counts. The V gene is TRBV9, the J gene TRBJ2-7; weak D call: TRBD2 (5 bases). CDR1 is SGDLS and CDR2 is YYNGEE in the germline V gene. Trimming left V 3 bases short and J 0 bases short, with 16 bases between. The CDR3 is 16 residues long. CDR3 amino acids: CASSGALGETSYEQYF. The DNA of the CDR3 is TGTGCCAGCAGCGGGGCCTTGGGAGAGACCTCCTACGAGCAGTACTTC.